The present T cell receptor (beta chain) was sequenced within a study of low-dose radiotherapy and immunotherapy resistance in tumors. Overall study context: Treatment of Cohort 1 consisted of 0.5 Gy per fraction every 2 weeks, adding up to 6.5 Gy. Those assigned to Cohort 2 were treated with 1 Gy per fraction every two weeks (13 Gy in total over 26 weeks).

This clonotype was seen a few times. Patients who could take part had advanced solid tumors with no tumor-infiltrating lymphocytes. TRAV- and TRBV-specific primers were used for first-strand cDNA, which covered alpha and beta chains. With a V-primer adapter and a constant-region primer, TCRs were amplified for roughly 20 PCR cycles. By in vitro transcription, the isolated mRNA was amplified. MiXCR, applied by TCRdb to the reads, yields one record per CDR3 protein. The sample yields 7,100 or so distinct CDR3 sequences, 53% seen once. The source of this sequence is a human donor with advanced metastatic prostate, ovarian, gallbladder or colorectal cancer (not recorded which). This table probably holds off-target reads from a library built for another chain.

The CDR3 loop reads CASSQDSTDTQYF. CDR3 coding DNA: TGTGCCAGCAGTCAGGACAGCACAGATACGCAGTATTTT. The rearrangement links TRBV28 to TRBJ2-3; D is unresolved. Trimming left V 5 bases short and J 0 bases short, with 6 bases between. This CDR3 has 13 residues. The germline V gene encodes CDR1 MDHEN and CDR2 SYDVKM.